These 8 T cell receptor beta chains originate from one sample sequenced in a study of blood T cells in healthy people across ages. A second PCR, run for about 7 to 11 cycles, used a sample-barcoded 5' primer plus a J-beta primer mix. TCRdb used MiXCR to reprocess the 5' RACE reads, holding one entry per CDR3 protein. The data hold 1 million or so distinct CDR3 sequences, with approximately 25% observed a single time. The sample was also reused in another study, on T cells of mothers and their children.

Sequenced material: blood. The receptor source for this set is a girl aged 2-15 years in good health.

V and J are TRBV4-3 and TRBJ1-2; 7 bases map to TRBD1. The CDR3 is 14 amino acids. Germline CDR1 LGHNA, CDR2 YSLEER. V lost 4 bases and J lost 3; bases outside the gene matches: 5. The DNA of the CDR3 is TGCGCCAGCAGCCCCGACAGGGAGCACTATGGCTACACCTTC. Translation: CASSPDREHYGYTF.

The chain uses TRBV6-2 or TRBV6-3 and TRBJ1-2, with D possibly being TRBD1 (6 bases). V dropped 6 bases and J dropped 7 bases, with 21 bases sitting between them. Germline loops: CDR1 MNHEY, CDR2 SVGEGT. The CDR3 is 15 amino acids. The CDR3 protein is CASRDLNREAGGYTF. The CDR3 nucleotides read TGTGCCAGCAGAGACTTAAACAGGGAAGCTGGTGGCTACACCTTC.

This chain joins TRBV28 and TRBJ2-6; D might be TRBD1 (6 bases). The germline V gene encodes CDR1 MDHEN and CDR2 SYDVKM. Trimming took off 9 bases at V and 0 bases at J, with 12 bases between the two ends. This CDR3 has 15 residues. CDR3 in DNA: TGTGCCAGTGGACAGCGAATCTCTGGGGCCAACGTCCTGACTTTC. The encoded protein is CASGQRISGANVLTF.

This clonotype appeared once. The chain uses TRBV7-6 and TRBJ2-1; D remains ambiguous. Near its end, the DNA agrees better with TRBJ2-7, so the J call may be wrong. This CDR3 spans 16 amino acids. CDR1 and CDR2 (germline): SGHVS, FNYEAQ. CDR3 loop: CASSLVVAASSYEQYF. The DNA for the CDR3 is TGTGCCAGCAGCTTAGTGGTGGCCGCAAGCTCCTACGAGCAGTACTTC.

The chain employs TRBV20-1 and TRBJ2-2; D is unresolved. Per the germline V gene, CDR1 is DFQATT and CDR2 is SNEGSKA (reference sequence). The length of the CDR3 is 12 residues. V was shortened by 3 bases and J by 5 bases, with 7 bases between the two germline ends. The CDR3 loop is CSASWGTGELFF. The CDR3 bases are TGCAGTGCTAGTTGGGGAACCGGGGAGCTGTTTTTT.

The chain combines TRBV7-9 with TRBJ2-1; TRBD2 aligns across 10 bases. This CDR3 has 19 residues. Trimming at V came to 1 base and at J to 7 bases, leaving 16 bases not matched to a gene. Germline V gene sequence: CDR1 SEHNR, CDR2 FQNEAQ (reference sequence). This CDR3 reads CASSLGGSGGMLVPNEQFF. CDR3 DNA: TGTGCCAGCAGCTTAGGTGGTAGCGGGGGGATGTTGGTTCCGAATGAGCAGTTCTTC.

The chain combines TRBV5-1 with TRBJ2-7; D is uncertain. This CDR3 is built from 11 residues. Germline-derived CDR1 and CDR2 are SGHRS and YFSETQ. Between the trimmed V and J ends, which lost 4 bases and 3 bases, there was a span of 5 bases. The CDR3 nucleotides read TGCGCCAGCAGCGACCACTACGAGCAGTACTTC. It codes for CASSDHYEQYF.

This clonotype was seen only a few times. J is TRBJ2-1 and V is TRBV12-3 or TRBV12-4; 9 bases agree with TRBD2. The CDR3 sequence is 15 residues long. Losses at the gene ends were 1 base for V and 5 bases for J; bases not matched to a gene: 3. The CDR3 DNA sequence: TGTGCCAGCAGTTTAGAGGGACTAGCAAACAATGAGCAGTTCTTC. Translated: CASSLEGLANNEQFF.